This T cell receptor beta chain was sequenced in a study of T cell clonality in common variable immunodeficiency (dated by TCRdb to between 2015 and 2016). In this sample, this clone turned up many times. Its antigen has not been determined. Predominantly Caucasian heritage was noted among both the CVID patients and the healthy controls. From each donor, about 4.5 to 9 ml of heparinized peripheral whole blood was collected. Genomic DNA from adults with common variable immune deficiency (CVID) and from healthy adult controls was used to sequence TCRbeta CDR3 repertoires. The control group comprised about 22 healthy adult volunteers, some 12 female and about ten male, aged roughly 23 to 70 years with a mean age of roughly 35. To isolate peripheral blood mononuclear cells, diluted blood was subjected to density centrifugation over Hypaque 1077 or Ficoll-Paque. Genomic DNA was obtained from unsorted mononuclear cells through either Qiagen column purification or a centrifugation-based method.

Equivalent amounts of genomic DNA from CVID and control samples were used as sequencing input. For every sample, a 60 bp segment covering the rearranged TCRbeta CDR3 region was amplified and then sequenced. TCRbeta amplification used the immunoSEQ assay, a bias-corrected multiplex PCR with high-throughput sequencing. In the authors' own workflow: Every unique nucleotide sequence was considered a clone and was annotated with V, D and J genes, copy number and frequency. Sequences were labeled productive if in frame, and non-productive if out of frame or containing stop codons. As previously described, clonality was computed from Shannon's entropy. The predicted amino acid sequences of productive clones were used to derive mean CDR3 Kyte-Doolittle hydropathy. Using the R hclust function, scaled V gene usage was clustered hierarchically with Manhattan distance and complete linkage. To assess clone sharing by CDR3 amino acid sequence, 12 repertoires per group were resampled over 100 rounds. The repertoires were screened for some 70 published EBV-specific TCRbeta sequences and a few hundred published CMV-specific TCRbeta sequences. After two CVID samples that produced fewer than 10,000 sequences were dropped from the analysis, around 40 CVID repertoires remained. Held by TCRdb, this immuneACCESS table contains in-frame sequences only and omits some clones. Under half of the omission traces to an unresolved V gene where checked; the cause of the rest is unknown. V, J and clone size reflect that table, while D and trimming were determined from the DNA. The sample comprises tens of thousands of clones, and every one was counted more than once. The top ten hold 5.4% of the sample.

Summary of the overall study and its limitations: According to the authors, figuring out what caused the increased clonality in CVID would require sequencing the repertoires of T cell subpopulations. Fewer TCRbeta clones were shared among CVID subjects than among healthy controls (p < 0.0001). Even though DNA input was equal, the average per sample came to 65,000 to 85,000 unique sequences for controls compared with approximately 29,000 for CVID samples. CVID TCRbeta sequences were reported to have fewer deletions and N-nucleotide insertions and to lack highly modified clones with 13 or more V deletions. Increased TCRbeta clonality was found in CVID subjects compared with healthy controls (t-test p = 0.018), with the increase being most characteristic of about a third of subjects. Differences among patients in the CVID cohort limited the correlations between repertoire features and clinical complications.

The source of this sequence is a person aged 18 to 75 in good health. Sequenced material: peripheral blood mononuclear cells.

This receptor carries the CDR3 CAWSVADNEQFF. CDR3 DNA (partial): TGTGCCTGGAGTGTCGCAGACAATGAG. The V and J genes are TRBV30 and TRBJ2-1; too little of a D gene remains to name it. Read data end 3 residues before the CDR3 end; the end is taken from the germline J gene. From cysteine to phenylalanine, the CDR3 is 12 amino acids long. Sequencing covers 27 bases of the CDR3, shown here with the frame starting at base 1. The germline ends are 5 bases apart after V is trimmed by 0 bases and J by 5 bases. According to the germline V gene (reference sequence), CDR1 reads GTSNPN and CDR2 reads SVGIG.